Each of the 24 T cell receptor delta chains below was sequenced from the same sample in a study of γδ T cells in repeated Plasmodium falciparum infection. TCRdb re-called the multiplex PCR reads using CATT. The repertoire holds some 50,000 delta-chain clones, with 1.6% as singletons. Vgamma9/Vdelta2+ and Vdelta2-negative gammadelta T cells were flow-sorted from PBMC for bulk sequencing. The sequencing input was gamma-delta T cells from blood. Receptors were obtained from a pool of human donors (malaria-infected and uninfected, not separated).

In this sample, this clone turned up a few times. TCRdb's protein for this DNA is that of a much larger clone and differs from the translation at residue 10, likely a read error; the protein shown is the DNA translation. V and J are TRDV1 and TRDJ1; TRDD3 matches at 10 bases. Germline CDR1 TSWWSYY, CDR2 QGS. V shed 2 bases, J shed 2 bases, and the junction held 35 bases outside the gene matches. The CDR3 consists of 26 residues. For the CDR3, the DNA is TGTGCTCTTGGGGAATTACCGCCTTCCTGCGGCACTTGGGTGGTCTGGGGGATAAGTAGAACCGATAAACTCATCTTT. This translates into CALGELPPSCGTWVVWGISRTDKLIF.

This clone was counted between two and nine times. TCRdb shows a much larger clone's protein in place of this DNA's translation, and the two differ at residue 7, likely through a read error; the protein shown is translated from the DNA. The V and J genes are TRAV14/DV4 and TRDJ1; no reliable D call. TCRdb offers no J gene call, so here the DNA was matched to germline to obtain one. The CDR3 covers 14 residues. Germline V lookup: CDR1 TSDPSYG, CDR2 QGSYDQQN (reference sequence). The V gene lost 2 bases and the J gene lost 0 bases, with 7 bases spanning the gap. The CDR3 DNA reads TGTGCAATGAGAGAGCTCCGTTACACCGATAAACTCATCTTT. Amino acid sequence: CAMRELRYTDKLIF.

A few counts support this clone. TCRdb's entry gives the protein of a much larger clone, which mismatches this DNA's translation at residue 6, likely from a read error; the protein reported here is translated from the DNA. The chain uses TRDV1 and TRDJ1; TRDD3 agrees at 13 bases. TCRdb leaves out the J gene; it was filled in here by matching the DNA to germline. CDR3 length equals 25 residues. The V gene end was trimmed by 1 base and the J gene end by 0 bases; junction bases not matched to a gene: 26. Germline V gene lookup returns CDR1 TSWWSYY and CDR2 QGS. CDR3 protein: CALGEQSFLHGTGGYAGLYTDKLIF. In nucleotides, the CDR3 is TGTGCTCTTGGGGAACAAAGCTTCCTACATGGTACTGGGGGATACGCCGGGCTGTACACCGATAAACTCATCTTT.

This clone was seen a few times. The TCRdb protein comes from a much larger clone and disagrees with this DNA's translation at residue 14, likely due to a read error; the protein given here is derived from the DNA. The chain links TRDV1 to TRDJ1; no definite D call. The germline gives CDR1 TSWWSYY, CDR2 QGS. The CDR3 has 17 amino acids. The CDR3 nucleotides are TGTGCTCTTGGGGAAACGGGTCTTTTGCTGTGCACCGATAGACTCATCTTT. Translation gives CALGETGLLLCTDRLIF.

Concerning this clone: A read error likely explains this, since a far larger clone differs by one base. The same CDR3 is also encoded by other DNA sequences in this sample. The DNA of the CDR3 is TGTGCTCTTGGAGGGATAGGGACCGTAACCGATAAACTCATCTTC. Amino acid sequence: CALGGIGTVTDKLIF. The V gene is TRDV1, the J gene TRDJ1; maybe TRDD3 (6 bases). The CDR3 extends over 15 amino acids. Germline values: CDR1 TSWWSYY, CDR2 QGS.

At least ten counts were recorded for this clone. The same CDR3 arises from other DNA sequences in this sample as well. This chain connects TRDV1 to TRDJ1; no definite D call. V lost 2 bases to trimming and J lost 8 bases, with 15 bases between them. The CDR3 contains 14 residues. Germline CDR1 reads TSWWSYY; CDR2 reads QGS. This CDR3 reads CALGEIRASKKLIF. In nucleotides, the CDR3 is TGTGCTCTTGGGGAAATTAGGGCCTCCAAAAAACTCATCTTT.

In its sample, this clone was seen many times. This DNA translates differently at residue 10 from the TCRdb protein, which is that of a much larger clone; a read error is likely, and the protein shown is the DNA's own translation. V and J are TRDV1 and TRDJ1, with 13 bases that match TRDD3. TCRdb lists no J gene, so it was determined here by aligning the DNA to germline. This CDR3 has 22 residues. Germline CDR1 reads TSWWSYY; CDR2 reads QGS. V dropped 5 bases and J dropped 2; count of bases not matched to a gene: 23. In DNA, the CDR3 is TGTGCTCTTGGGCTCCCATTAGGCCGTGGTACTGGGGGATACGGTACTACCGATAAACTCATCTTT. Amino acid sequence: CALGLPLGRGTGGYGTTDKLIF.

This clone was detected a few times. The mismatch at residue 10 between this DNA's translation and the TCRdb protein of a much larger clone likely reflects a read error; the protein shown is translated from the DNA. V usage is TRDV1 and J usage is TRDJ1, with 8 bases identical to TRDD3. TCRdb carries no J gene annotation; the J gene was assigned here by matching the DNA with germline. The ends lost 3 bases at V and 4 bases at J; junction bases unmatched: 19. CDR1 is TSWWSYY, CDR2 QGS, per germline. The CDR3 runs to 19 residues. The CDR3: CALGDGTSPRLGEYDKLIF. CDR3 in DNA: TGTGCTCTTGGGGATGGGACCTCTCCTAGGCTGGGGGAGTACGATAAACTCATCTTT.

In this sample, this clone turned up a few times. The TCRdb protein comes from a much larger clone and disagrees with this DNA's translation at residue 8, likely due to a read error; the protein given here is derived from the DNA. The chain uses TRDV1 and TRDJ1; 7 bases line up with TRDD3. The J gene is absent in TCRdb and was assigned here via DNA matching to germline. Germline V gives CDR1 TSWWSYY, CDR2 QGS. V was pared by 2 bases and J by 5 bases, with 14 bases of the junction left unmatched. CDR3 length equals 17 residues. The CDR3 protein is CALGEYSPGYYRDKLIF. For the CDR3, the DNA is TGTGCTCTTGGGGAATACAGCCCGGGATACTACCGGGATAAACTCATCTTT.

Details on this clone: A far larger clone is a single base away, which makes a read error likely. This sample also contains other DNA sequences that code for the same CDR3. V usage is TRDV1 and J usage is TRDJ1, with 11 bases lining up with TRDD3. Germline V gene data show CDR1 as TSWWSYY and CDR2 as QGS. The CDR3 runs to 19 residues. The CDR3 sequence: CALGEPYVEGLGDTRKLIF. Here the CDR3 DNA reads TGTGCTCTCGGGGAACCCTACGTAGAGGGGCTGGGGGATACCCGTAAACTCATCTTT.

This clone was recorded many times. A read error likely explains why the TCRdb protein, taken from a much larger clone, differs from this DNA's translation at residue 6; the protein shown is translated from the DNA. V usage is TRDV1 and J usage is TRDJ1; a possible D gene is TRDD3 (6 bases). The V and J ends lost 3 bases and 9 bases respectively, with 35 bases between them. The CDR3 runs to 20 residues. CDR1 is TSWWSYY, CDR2 QGS, per germline. The chain's CDR3 is CALGDSTGASGGARKGELIF. The CDR3 coding sequence is TGTGCTCTTGGGGATTCTACGGGGGCTTCGGGGGGAGCCAGAAAGGGTGAACTCATCTTT.

Notes on this clone: TCRdb has a much larger clone's protein, which differs at residue 10 from the translation of this DNA, likely because of a read error; what is shown is the protein translated from the DNA. This sequence joins TRDV1 and TRDJ1; either TRDD2 or TRDD3 may fit D (5 bases each). V lost 0 bases, J lost 0 bases, and 32 bases lay in between. Per germline, CDR1 TSWWSYY and CDR2 QGS. The CDR3 extends over 23 amino acids. This chain's CDR3 is CALGELGFFPPRSRGRYTDKLIF. The DNA of the CDR3 is TGTGCTCTTGGGGAACTAGGATTCTTCCCGCCCAGGTCTCGGGGACGATACACCGATAAACTCATCTTT.

As concerns this clone: The TCRdb record carries a much larger clone's protein, which differs from this DNA's translation at residue 16; a read error is the likely cause, and the protein listed here is the DNA translation. V is TRDV3 and J is TRDJ1; 11 nucleotides line up with TRDD3. The J gene is absent in TCRdb and was assigned here via DNA matching to germline. CDR1 TVYSNPD and CDR2 GDNSRS come from the germline V gene (reference sequence). This CDR3 spans 21 amino acids. Unmatched junction bases numbered 26, after V lost 1 base and J lost 4 bases. The CDR3 DNA follows: TGTGCCTTTACTCCTCTCAATGGGATGGGGGATACGCGGGACGGTCTCGATAAACTCATCTTT. This gives the protein CAFTPLNGMGDTRDGLDKLIF.

Worth noting for this clone: This DNA translates differently at residue 9 from the TCRdb protein, which is that of a much larger clone; a read error is likely, and the protein shown is the DNA's own translation. This sequence joins TRDV3 and TRDJ1; perhaps TRDD3 as D (5 bases). Deletions cut 2 bases from V and 0 bases from J, with 34 bases between. CDR1 and CDR2 from the germline V gene are TVYSNPD and GDNSRS (reference sequence). The CDR3 runs 21 residues. The CDR3 region is CAFRSPAHLRNWRSYTDKLIF. The CDR3 DNA reads as TGTGCCTTTCGCTCGCCCGCGCACCTCCGTAACTGGCGGTCGTACACCGATAAACTCATCTTT.

This clone was seen many times. This likely stems from a read error, as it lies one base from a far larger clone. The identical CDR3 is also encoded by other nucleotide sequences in the sample. The J gene is TRDJ1, the V gene TRDV1; D call uncertain. V lost 3 bases to trimming and J lost 0 bases, with 14 bases between them. Germline V gives CDR1 TSWWSYY, CDR2 QGS. The CDR3 runs 16 residues. Here the CDR3 reads CALGERWSSYTDKLIF. CDR3 coding DNA: TGTGCTCTTGGGGAGAGGTGGTCCTCGTACACCGATAAACTCATCTTT.

This clone came up a few times. This DNA's translation and the protein TCRdb lists, from a much larger clone, do not match at residue 8, likely due to a read error; the protein shown is translated from the DNA. This rearrangement joins TRDV1 to TRDJ1; no clear D. TCRdb gives no J gene; it was assigned here by matching the DNA to germline. V lost 3 bases and J lost 1, with 9 bases in between. The CDR3 covers 14 residues. Per germline, CDR1 TSWWSYY and CDR2 QGS. The CDR3: CALGDVLCTDKLIF. The CDR3 bases are TGTGCTCTTGGGGACGTTCTGTGCACCGATAAACTCATCTTT.

This clone appeared a few times. TCRdb's entry gives the protein of a much larger clone, which mismatches this DNA's translation at residue 7, likely from a read error; the protein reported here is translated from the DNA. The V and J genes are TRDV1 and TRDJ1; D call uncertain. TCRdb lists no J gene, so it was determined here by aligning the DNA to germline. CDR1 is TSWWSYY, CDR2 QGS, per germline. Trimming took off 5 bases at V and 9 bases at J, with 25 bases between the two ends. The CDR3 is 16 residues long. The CDR3 sequence: CALGTPAGQGAVELIF. The CDR3, as DNA: TGTGCTCTTGGGACTCCTGCCGGCCAAGGAGCCGTTGAACTCATCTTT.

This clone came up a few times. This probably arose from a read error, given a far larger clone one base away. The sample has other DNA sequences that encode this CDR3 too. J is TRDJ1 and V is TRDV1; a possible D gene is TRDD3 (7 bases). TCRdb records no J gene; here it was assigned by comparing the DNA to germline. The CDR3 contains 19 residues. V gave up 2 bases and J gave up 3 bases, with 25 bases separating them. The germline V gene has CDR1 TSWWSYY and CDR2 QGS. CDR3 region: CALGEMVLRFAGGSDKLIF. CDR3 DNA: TGTGCTCTTGGGGAAATGGTCCTACGGTTCGCTGGGGGGTCCGATAAACTCATCTTT.

This clone was found a few times. This DNA's translation and the protein TCRdb lists, from a much larger clone, do not match at residue 18, likely due to a read error; the protein shown is translated from the DNA. The chain employs TRDV1 and TRDJ1; 7 nucleotides line up with TRDD3. The length of the CDR3 is 22 residues. Per germline, CDR1 TSWWSYY and CDR2 QGS. The DNA of the CDR3 is TGTGCTCTTGGCGACTCTACCCACTTCCGGGGGGACTGGGGACCCTACACCGGTAAACTCATCTTT. This sequence encodes CALGDSTHFRGDWGPYTGKLIF.

This clone was seen ten or more times. A far larger clone is just one base off, so this is likely a read error. The same CDR3 is also encoded by other DNA sequences in this sample. This chain joins TRDV1 and TRDJ1; D is unclear. This CDR3 is 18 amino acids long. Trimming stripped 0 bases from V and 7 bases from J, with 24 bases between. CDR1 and CDR2 (germline): TSWWSYY, QGS. In DNA form, the CDR3 reads TGTGCTCTTGGGGAACTTTTCCCCATTCCGGGCGAATCGGGTAAACTCATCTTT. Translating gives CALGELFPIPGESGKLIF.

This clone has just a few counts. The protein given by TCRdb reflects a much larger clone and differs at residue 4 from this DNA's translation, likely from a read error; the protein shown is the DNA's translation. V usage is TRDV1 and J usage is TRDJ1; 11 nucleotides align to TRDD3. TCRdb does not report a J gene; here it was assigned by matching the DNA to germline references. From germline, CDR1 is TSWWSYY and CDR2 QGS. This CDR3 is 25 amino acids long. This chain's CDR3 is CALVEVPKRSPRIMGDTRPSDKLIF. CDR3 DNA: TGTGCTCTTGTGGAAGTGCCTAAACGGAGTCCCCGGATCATGGGGGATACGCGTCCATCCGATAAACTCATCTTT.

This clone was counted between two and nine times. A read error is likely here: a far larger clone is one base away. Other DNA sequences in this specimen translate into the identical CDR3. This chain connects TRDV2 to TRDJ1; 8 bases are a match to TRDD3. Assignment of the J gene here rests on matching the DNA to germline, because TCRdb gives none. This CDR3 comprises 21 residues. Germline V gives CDR1 GEAIGNYY, CDR2 EKD. Written as DNA, the CDR3 is TGCGCCTGTGACACCCTTCCCGGGCTGGGGGACTCCTTGGGAGGAACCGATAAACTCATCTTT. Residues: CACDTLPGLGDSLGGTDKLIF.

A note on this clone: This probably arose from a read error, given a far larger clone one base away. Other DNA sequences of this sample code for an identical CDR3. The CDR3 spells CALGEIAQVVPHTDKLIF. The CDR3 nucleotides read TGTGCTCTTGGGGAAATTGCTCAGGTCGTCCCCCACACCGATAAACTCATCTTT. This sequence joins TRDV1 and TRDJ1; no definite D call. Since TCRdb gives no J gene, matching the DNA to germline was used here to assign it. V was pared by 2 bases and J by 0 bases, with 19 bases between. This CDR3 is 18 amino acids long. Germline V gene sequence: CDR1 TSWWSYY, CDR2 QGS.

Concerning this clone: TCRdb's protein, taken from a much larger clone, differs from this DNA's translation at residue 5, likely owing to a read error; the protein displayed comes from the DNA. This chain uses TRDV1 with TRDJ1; D perhaps matches TRDD3 (6 bases). Germline lookup yields CDR1 TSWWSYY and CDR2 QGS. With 4 bases removed from V and 4 bases from J, the gap between germline ends came to 13 bases. The CDR3 has 14 amino acids. In nucleotides, the CDR3 is TGTGCTCTTGGGGGGGATAGAGGGGACGATAAACTCATCTTT. Protein sequence: CALGGDRGDDKLIF.